A selection of T cell receptor beta chains follows, all from one sample in a study of early T cells in non-severe SARS-CoV-2 infection. TCRdb re-called the 5' RACE reads through MiXCR, storing one row per CDR3 protein. The sample has fewer than 85,000 distinct CDR3 sequences; approximately 12% are singletons. Sequenced input: whole blood. The source is an adult who was a healthcare worker with PCR-confirmed SARS-CoV-2 infection or an uninfected control (not recorded which). Both conserved end residues are part of each CDR3. A D gene is named only where the DNA matches it firmly. For some rows the clone size is stated as once, few or many, or as a class when expanded; others skip it.

CDR3aa: CASRAGALYNEQFF; CDR3nt: TGTGCCAGCAGGGCGGGAGCCCTCTACAATGAGCAGTTCTTC; abundance: many; d_gene: TRBD2; j_gene: TRBJ2-1; v_gene: TRBV11-2; len: 14
CDR3aa: CASSPSGRAHEQYF; CDR3nt: TGTGCCAGCAGCCCTTCCGGGAGGGCCCACGAGCAGTACTTC; abundance: few; d_gene: TRBD2; j_gene: TRBJ2-7; v_gene: TRBV12-3/TRBV12-4; len: 14
CDR3aa: CASSYSDGTLQETQYF; CDR3nt: TGTGCCAGCAGTTACTCAGACGGGACACTTCAAGAGACCCAGTACTTC; abundance: -; d_gene: -; j_gene: TRBJ2-5; v_gene: TRBV6-5; len: 16
CDR3aa: CASSLEQGPYTEAFF; CDR3nt: TGTGCCAGCAGCTTGGAGCAGGGGCCCTACACTGAAGCTTTCTTT; abundance: few; d_gene: -; j_gene: TRBJ1-1; v_gene: TRBV5-8; len: 15
CDR3aa: CASSFQGNTIYF; CDR3nt: TGTGCCAGCAGTTTCCAGGGAAACACCATATATTTT; abundance: -; d_gene: -; j_gene: TRBJ1-3; v_gene: TRBV7-9; len: 12
CDR3aa: CASSLGRHRGYTF; CDR3nt: TGTGCCAGCAGCTTAGGACGACATCGGGGCTACACCTTC; abundance: many; d_gene: -; j_gene: TRBJ1-2; v_gene: TRBV11-2; len: 13
CDR3aa: CASSLGDSGANVLTF; CDR3nt: TGTGCTAGCAGCTTGGGGGACTCTGGGGCCAACGTCCTGACTTTC; abundance: many; d_gene: -; j_gene: TRBJ2-6; v_gene: TRBV7-7; len: 15
CDR3aa: CASSLGLPDTQYF; CDR3nt: TGTGCCAGCAGCTTAGGCCTACCAGATACGCAGTATTTT; abundance: few; d_gene: -; j_gene: TRBJ2-3; v_gene: TRBV11-2; len: 13
CDR3aa: CASSLGEKLTGELFF; CDR3nt: TGTGCCAGCAGCTTAGGGGAGAAACTCACCGGGGAGCTGTTTTTT; abundance: -; d_gene: -; j_gene: TRBJ2-2; v_gene: TRBV7-9; len: 15
CDR3aa: CSAQPREALETQYF; CDR3nt: TGCAGCGCCCAACCCCGGGAGGCGCTCGAGACCCAGTACTTC; abundance: few; d_gene: TRBD2; j_gene: TRBJ2-5; v_gene: TRBV29-1; len: 14
CDR3aa: CASSQEGLQPQHF; CDR3nt: TGTGCCAGCAGCCAAGAAGGGCTACAGCCCCAGCATTTT; abundance: many; d_gene: -; j_gene: TRBJ1-5; v_gene: TRBV3-1; len: 13
CDR3aa: CSASPITSGSSYEQYF; CDR3nt: TGCAGTGCTAGTCCCATAACTAGCGGGAGTTCCTACGAGCAGTACTTC; abundance: many; d_gene: TRBD2; j_gene: TRBJ2-7; v_gene: TRBV20-1; len: 16
CDR3aa: CASSEGWTSGAMGETQYF; CDR3nt: TGTGCCAGCAGTGAAGGGTGGACTAGCGGGGCGATGGGGGAGACCCAGTACTTC; abundance: few; d_gene: TRBD2; j_gene: TRBJ2-5; v_gene: TRBV6-1; len: 18
CDR3aa: CASSQDAGTNEKLFF; CDR3nt: TGTGCCAGCAGCCAAGACGCAGGGACTAATGAAAAACTGTTTTTT; abundance: -; d_gene: -; j_gene: TRBJ1-4; v_gene: TRBV14; len: 15
CDR3aa: CASTPGTTTRSTQYF; CDR3nt: TGTGCCAGCACCCCCGGGACTACCACTAGAAGTACCCAGTACTTC; abundance: few; d_gene: TRBD2; j_gene: TRBJ2-5; v_gene: TRBV6-2/TRBV6-3; len: 15
CDR3aa: CASSPPRQGRFNEQFF; CDR3nt: TGTGCCAGCAGCCCCCCCAGACAGGGGAGATTCAATGAGCAGTTCTTC; abundance: many; d_gene: TRBD1; j_gene: TRBJ2-1; v_gene: TRBV7-9; len: 16
CDR3aa: CSARPTGSLSYGYTF; CDR3nt: TGCAGTGCTAGACCCACGGGGTCCCTTTCCTATGGCTACACCTTC; abundance: -; d_gene: -; j_gene: TRBJ1-2; v_gene: TRBV20-1; len: 15
CDR3aa: CASSPFRATSSYEQYF; CDR3nt: TGCGCCAGCAGCCCCTTTCGAGCGACGAGCTCCTACGAGCAGTACTTC; abundance: few; d_gene: -; j_gene: TRBJ2-7; v_gene: TRBV5-1; len: 16
CDR3aa: CASSSLADTQYF; CDR3nt: TGTGCCAGCAGTAGTCTGGCAGATACGCAGTATTTT; abundance: few; d_gene: -; j_gene: TRBJ2-3; v_gene: TRBV6-2/TRBV6-3; len: 12
CDR3aa: CASSLSGDQPQHF; CDR3nt: TGTGCCAGCAGCTTATCCGGGGATCAGCCCCAGCATTTT; abundance: few; d_gene: -; j_gene: TRBJ1-5; v_gene: TRBV7-9; len: 13
CDR3aa: CASSIVQGAYEQYF; CDR3nt: TGTGCCAGTAGTATAGTACAGGGAGCCTACGAGCAGTACTTC; abundance: -; d_gene: -; j_gene: TRBJ2-7; v_gene: TRBV19; len: 14
CDR3aa: CSASLGASPTPYGYTF; CDR3nt: TGCAGTGCTAGTCTGGGGGCATCTCCTACACCCTATGGCTACACCTTC; abundance: few; d_gene: -; j_gene: TRBJ1-2; v_gene: TRBV20-1; len: 16
CDR3aa: CSVRLAGGLQFF; CDR3nt: TGCAGCGTTAGATTAGCGGGAGGGCTTCAGTTCTTC; abundance: few; d_gene: TRBD2; j_gene: TRBJ2-1; v_gene: TRBV29-1; len: 12
CDR3aa: CSVDGLAGNYYEQYF; CDR3nt: TGCAGCGTTGACGGGCTAGCTGGTAATTACTACGAGCAGTACTTC; abundance: few; d_gene: -; j_gene: TRBJ2-7; v_gene: TRBV29-1; len: 15
CDR3aa: CASTKGLTTNEKLFF; CDR3nt: TGTGCCAGCACCAAGGGCCTGACAACTAATGAAAAACTGTTTTTT; abundance: -; d_gene: -; j_gene: TRBJ1-4; v_gene: TRBV9; len: 15
CDR3aa: CAISSATYNEQFF; CDR3nt: TGTGCCATCTCCTCGGCGACCTACAATGAGCAGTTCTTC; abundance: -; d_gene: -; j_gene: TRBJ2-1; v_gene: TRBV11-3; len: 13